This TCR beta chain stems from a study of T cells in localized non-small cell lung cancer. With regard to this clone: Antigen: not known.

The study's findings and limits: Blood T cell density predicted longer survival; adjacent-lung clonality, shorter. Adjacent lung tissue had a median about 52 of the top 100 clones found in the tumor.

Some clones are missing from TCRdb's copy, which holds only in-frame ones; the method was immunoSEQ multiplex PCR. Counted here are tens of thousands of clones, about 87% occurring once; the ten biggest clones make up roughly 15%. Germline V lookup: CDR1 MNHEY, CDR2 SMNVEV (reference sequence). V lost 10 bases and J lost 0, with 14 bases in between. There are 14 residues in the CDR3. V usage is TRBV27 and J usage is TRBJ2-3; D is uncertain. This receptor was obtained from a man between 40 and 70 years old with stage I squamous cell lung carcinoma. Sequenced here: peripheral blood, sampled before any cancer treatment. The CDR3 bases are TGTGCCACCAAAAGGAGTGCTAGCACAGATACGCAGTATTTT. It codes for CATKRSASTDTQYF.